The 15 T cell receptor beta chains below come from one sample, sequenced in a study of cytomegalovirus exposure and HLA in healthy donors (TCRdb year 2017). Library construction relied on the immunoSEQ multiplex PCR assay. For the multiplex PCR, a mixture combining 60 forward primers for TCR Vbeta segments and 13 reverse primers for TCR Jbeta segments was used. Entries here come from immuneACCESS through TCRdb and include only in-frame sequences with V and J called. Some clones fail to appear in such tables; in the studies checked, an unresolved V gene covers under half of the shortfall, and the cause of the remainder is unknown. The sample table shows about 110,000 clones, and about 75% are seen once. The ten most abundant clones make up around 2.7% of the sample. The sequenced sample was PBMCs. The receptors come from a male donor in good health and CMV-seropositive.

The J gene is TRBJ2-1, the V gene TRBV10-3; 14 bases line up with TRBD2. Trimming cost V 6 bases and J 3 bases; bases outside gene matches: 7. The CDR3 loop spans 17 amino acids. The V gene's germline CDR1 is ENHRY and CDR2 SYGVKD. The CDR3 is CAISGTSGSQLYNEQFF. The CDR3 DNA follows: TGTGCCATCAGCGGGACTAGCGGGAGTCAACTCTACAATGAGCAGTTCTTC.

This chain joins TRBV27 and TRBJ2-7; no clear D gene. Germline loops: CDR1 MNHEY, CDR2 SMNVEV (reference sequence). Between the trimmed V and J ends, which lost 4 bases and 2 bases, there was a span of 12 bases. The CDR3 contains 14 residues. CDR3 nucleotides: TGTGCCAGCAGTTCCCCTTCGCGTACCTACGAGCAGTACTTC. This translates into CASSSPSRTYEQYF.

The genes are TRBV2 and TRBJ1-2; D might be TRBD1 (5 bases). The CDR3 sequence is 11 residues long. Trimming removed 7 bases at V and 5 bases at J, with 8 bases between. CDR1 is SNHLY and CDR2 is FYNNEI in the germline V gene. CDR3 DNA: TGTGCCAGCACGCGGGGGTATGGCTACACCTTC. Amino acids: CASTRGYGYTF.

This sequence joins TRBV2 and TRBJ1-3; D not certain. The CDR3 runs to 12 residues. Per germline, CDR1 SNHLY and CDR2 FYNNEI. V gave up 8 bases and J gave up 1 base, with 6 bases separating them. CDR3: CASPISGNTIYF. CDR3 sequence (DNA): TGTGCCAGCCCTATATCTGGAAACACCATATATTTT.

The chain couples TRBV7-2 to TRBJ1-2; 8 bases map to TRBD1. J was trimmed by 8 bases and V by 5 bases; bases with no gene match: 13. Germline V gene lookup returns CDR1 SGHTA and CDR2 FQGNSA. CDR3 length equals 15 residues. This CDR3 reads CASSLRGTGLWGYTF. The CDR3 DNA is TGTGCCAGCAGCCTTAGGGGGACAGGTCTTTGGGGCTACACCTTC.

This clone occurred a few times. This chain links TRBV5-1 with TRBJ2-7, with 9 bases lining up with TRBD1. Germline trimming cut 0 bases from V and 6 bases from J; bases unmatched to any gene: 7. Germline V gene data show CDR1 as SGHRS and CDR2 as YFSETQ. CDR3 size: 15 residues. CDR3 bases: TGCGCCAGCAGCTTGGCCACAGGGGGCATTGGCGAGCAGTACTTC. Residues: CASSLATGGIGEQYF. The variable domain in full, completed from reference TRBV5-1 and TRBJ2-7, reads KAGVTQTPRYLIKTRGQQVTLSCSPISGHRSVSWYQQTPGQGLQFLFEYFSETQRNKGNFPGRFSGRQFSNSRSEMNVSTLELGDSALYLCASSLATGGIGEQYFGPGTRLTVT.

CDR3 nucleotides: TGTGCCAGCCGCTCCGGGGGGGGTAGCCACGAGCAGTACTTC. As protein: CASRSGGGSHEQYF. This chain joins TRBV5-4 and TRBJ2-7; 8 bases fit TRBD2. J lost 5 bases, V lost 7 bases, and 11 bases had no gene match. Per germline, CDR1 SGHNT and CDR2 YYREEE (reference sequence). The CDR3 consists of 14 residues. The full variable domain, rest sourced from reference TRBV5-4 and TRBJ2-7, is ETGVTQSPTHLIKTRGQQVTLRCSSQSGHNTVSWYQQALGQGPQFIFQYYREEENGRGNFPPRFSGLQFPNYSSELNVNALELDDSALYLCASRSGGGSHEQYFGPGTRLTVT.

V and J are TRBV7-2 and TRBJ2-7, with no clear D. The CDR3 contains 14 residues. V was cut by 2 bases and J by 2 bases, with 10 bases left in between. Germline loops: CDR1 SGHTA, CDR2 FQGNSA. This CDR3 is CASSLSHSTYEQYF. In DNA, the CDR3 is TGTGCCAGCAGCTTATCTCACAGTACCTACGAGCAGTACTTC.

The chain combines TRBV27 with TRBJ2-1, with 13 bases aligning to TRBD2. V was clipped by 8 bases and J by 7 bases; unmatched bases: 14. The CDR3 has 17 amino acids. CDR1 and CDR2 from the germline V gene are MNHEY and SMNVEV (reference sequence). The CDR3: CASSNLGLAGDLNEQFF. In DNA, the CDR3 is TGTGCCAGCTCGAATCTTGGACTAGCGGGGGATCTGAATGAGCAGTTCTTC.

This chain links TRBV7-2 with TRBJ2-2; 13 bases fit TRBD2. CDR3 size: 18 residues. Trimming at V came to 5 bases and at J to 5 bases, leaving 11 bases not matched to a gene. In germline, CDR1 is SGHTA, CDR2 FQGNSA. In DNA, the CDR3 is TGTGCCAGCAGCCCGATGGCCGGGACTAGCGGGGCTACCGGGGAGCTGTTTTTT. It codes for CASSPMAGTSGATGELFF.

The V call is TRBV6-6, the J call TRBJ2-3, with 9 bases fitting TRBD2. Unmatched junction bases numbered 4, after V lost 0 bases and J lost 15 bases. This CDR3 has 12 residues. Germline values: CDR1 MNHNY, CDR2 SVGAGI (reference sequence). The chain's CDR3 is CASSYSLAGTYF. CDR3 nucleotide sequence: TGTGCCAGCAGTTACTCCCTAGCGGGGACATATTTT.

This clone was seen once. This chain connects TRBV7-8 to TRBJ1-1; D is unresolved. CDR1 and CDR2 (germline): SGHVS, FQNEAQ. Between the trimmed V and J ends, which lost 5 bases and 7 bases, there was a span of 8 bases. The CDR3 totals 11 residues. Here the CDR3 reads CASSLTSEAFF. As DNA, the CDR3 is TGTGCCAGCAGCCTGACAAGTGAAGCTTTCTTT.

The chain links TRBV5-3 to TRBJ1-1, with D maybe TRBD1 (5 bases). TRBV5-3 is reported as an ORF; its role is uncertain. The V gene lost 8 bases and the J gene lost 0 bases, with 20 bases spanning the gap. The CDR3 contains 16 residues. CDR3 bases: TGTGCCAGGGCGCGACAGTCGGCATCCATGAACACTGAAGCTTTCTTT. Translation gives CARARQSASMNTEAFF.

The rearrangement links TRBV28 to TRBJ1-2; 8 bases align to TRBD1. Trimming cost V 2 bases and J 8 bases; bases outside gene matches: 4. This CDR3 spans 13 amino acids. Germline CDR1 is MDHEN and CDR2 is SYDVKM. The CDR3 region has the DNA TGTGCCAGCAGTTTACCAGGGGGCAAAGGCTACACCTTC. It is translated as CASSLPGGKGYTF.

The sample holds one count of this clone. The chain joins TRBV7-3 to TRBJ2-1; possibly TRBD2 for D (6 bases). The V end lost 7 bases, the J end lost 5 bases, and 12 bases lay between the germline ends. The CDR3 contains 13 residues. Per germline, CDR1 SGHTA and CDR2 FQGTGA. This chain's CDR3 is CASTHGGDNEQFF. CDR3 bases: TGTGCCAGCACCCACGGGGGTGACAATGAGCAGTTCTTC.